This passage covers 9 T cell receptor beta chains from one sample sequenced in a study of beta chain features in type 1 diabetes. As every portion of the isolated RNA was reverse transcribed, the sequencing read expressed TCRB transcripts. TCRdb keeps only in-frame clones here, not all; method: immunoSEQ multiplex PCR. This table has some 360,000 clones, roughly a fifth appearing once. The sample taken for sequencing was naive CD4+ T cells from blood. These receptors all come from a woman between 18 and 29 years old in good health.

This chain joins TRBV18 and TRBJ2-5; 11 bases fit TRBD2. V lost 6 bases, J lost 5 bases, and 2 bases stayed unmatched. This CDR3 contains 13 residues. CDR1 and CDR2 from the germline V gene are KGHSH and LQKENI. The CDR3 region has the DNA TGTGCCAGCTCGCGGACTAGCGGGGAGACCCAGTACTTC. Translation: CASSRTSGETQYF.

This clone has just a few counts. J is TRBJ2-2 and V is TRBV5-1, with 8 bases fitting TRBD2. Trimming removed 0 bases from V and 3 bases from J; junction bases left unmatched: 4. The CDR3 spans 16 residues. Per germline, CDR1 SGHRS and CDR2 YFSETQ. The CDR3, as DNA: TGCGCCAGCAGCTTGGTTGGCGGGAGGCACACCGGGGAGCTGTTTTTT. This translates into CASSLVGGRHTGELFF.

The chain combines TRBV9 with TRBJ2-5; TRBD1 matches at 7 bases. The junction had 4 bases not matched to a gene; V was cut back by 2 bases and J by 3 bases. Germline CDR1 and CDR2: SGDLS and YYNGEE. The CDR3 covers 14 residues. Written as DNA, the CDR3 is TGTGCCAGCAGCGTCGGGACAGCCAAAGAGACCCAGTACTTC. As protein: CASSVGTAKETQYF.

The chain recombines TRBV5-1 with TRBJ2-5, with 7 bases lining up with TRBD2. Germline CDR1 is SGHRS and CDR2 is YFSETQ. The CDR3 is 15 residues long. The V gene end was trimmed by 4 bases and the J gene end by 5 bases; junction bases not matched to a gene: 11. The CDR3 DNA reads as TGCGCCAGCAGCCCCCAGCGCCGCGGGGGTGAGACCCAGTACTTC. Its translation is CASSPQRRGGETQYF. Variable domain in full (rest from reference TRBV5-1 and TRBJ2-5): KAGVTQTPRYLIKTRGQQVTLSCSPISGHRSVSWYQQTPGQGLQFLFEYFSETQRNKGNFPGRFSGRQFSNSRSEMNVSTLELGDSALYLCASSPQRRGGETQYFGPGTRLLVL.

This clone turned up a few times. J is TRBJ2-5 and V is TRBV7-8; 7 nucleotides line up with TRBD1. V was clipped by 4 bases and J by 5 bases; unmatched bases: 4. This CDR3 contains 13 residues. Germline assignment: CDR1 SGHVS and CDR2 FQNEAQ. The CDR3 here is CASSSVGQETQYF. The CDR3, as DNA: TGTGCCAGCAGCTCAGTGGGACAGGAGACCCAGTACTTC.

This clone was recorded a few times. This rearrangement joins TRBV9 to TRBJ1-2; D might be TRBD1 (6 bases). CDR1 and CDR2 (germline): SGDLS, YYNGEE. The length of the CDR3 is 13 residues. Trimming took 6 bases from V and 2 from J, leaving 11 bases between them. DNA of the CDR3: TGTGCCAGCACATCGCAGGGGAACTATGGCTACACCTTC. Translation: CASTSQGNYGYTF. Filled out from reference TRBV9 and TRBJ1-2, the complete variable domain reads DSGVTQTPKHLITATGQRVTLRCSPRSGDLSVYWYQQSLDQGLQFLIQYYNGEERAKGNILERFSAQQFPDLHSELNLSSLELGDSALYFCASTSQGNYGYTFGSGTRLTVV.

This clone occurred a few times. The J gene is TRBJ1-2, the V gene TRBV28; TRBD1 matches 10 bases. With V trimmed by 4 bases and J by 4 bases, 9 bases remained unmatched. Germline V gene sequence: CDR1 MDHEN, CDR2 SYDVKM. This CDR3 contains 16 residues. CDR3 protein: CASSSAKDRGVYGYTF. The CDR3 nucleotides are TGTGCCAGCAGTTCCGCCAAGGACAGGGGGGTCTATGGCTACACCTTC.

This clone was counted between two and nine times. The rearrangement uses TRBV2 and TRBJ1-5, with TRBD1 matching 9 bases. Germline-derived CDR1 and CDR2 are SNHLY and FYNNEI. Germline trimming cut 4 bases from V and 5 bases from J; bases unmatched to any gene: 0. This CDR3 spans 13 amino acids. CDR3 bases: TGTGCCAGCAGTGGGGACAGGGATCAGCCCCAGCATTTT. Its protein is CASSGDRDQPQHF.

This clone was seen a few times. The chain joins TRBV19 to TRBJ2-2, with TRBD2 matching 11 bases. There are 14 residues in the CDR3. Germline V gives CDR1 LNHDA, CDR2 SQIVND (reference sequence). As DNA, the CDR3 is TGTCCCGCCCGACTAGCGGGGATGGCCGGGGAGCTGTTTTTT. It translates to CPARLAGMAGELFF.